The 5 T cell receptor beta chains below come from one sample, sequenced in a study of blood T cell repertoires in COVID-19. Profiling relied on immunoSEQ multiplex PCR, and the TCRdb table lists in-frame clones only, not all of them. The table includes under 150,000 clones, approximately 88% detected once. The specimen sequenced was peripheral blood. Receptors were obtained from a human donor in a cohort sampled during active COVID-19.

The chain carries TRBV12-3 or TRBV12-4 and TRBJ2-1; tentative D call: TRBD2 (6 bases). Trimming took off 6 bases at V and 2 bases at J, with 8 bases between the two ends. This CDR3 contains 13 residues. CDR3 region: CASSPGAYNEQFF. The CDR3 DNA follows: TGTGCCAGCAGCCCGGGGGCCTACAATGAGCAGTTCTTC.

The chain recombines TRBV9 with TRBJ2-2; D call uncertain. Deletions cut 0 bases from V and 6 bases from J, with 15 bases between. The germline gives CDR1 SGDLS, CDR2 YYNGEE. The CDR3 is 16 residues long. DNA of the CDR3: TGTGCCAGCAGCGTAGTAACTTCGCCCCACCCCGGGGAGCTGTTTTTT. It specifies CASSVVTSPHPGELFF.

This rearrangement joins TRBV12-5 to TRBJ1-4; 7 bases match TRBD1. CDR3 size: 13 residues. J lost 0 bases, V lost 9 bases, and 1 base had no gene match. Per germline, CDR1 LGHNT and CDR2 FRNRAP. This CDR3 is CARGQPTNEKLFF. The CDR3 bases are TGTGCTAGGGGACAGCCAACTAATGAAAAACTGTTTTTT.

This clone was detected only once. The chain employs TRBV7-6 and TRBJ2-2; the D gene is possibly TRBD1 (5 bases). This CDR3 is 14 amino acids long. Germline-derived CDR1 and CDR2 are SGHVS and FNYEAQ. The V and J ends lost 2 bases and 2 bases respectively, with 6 bases between them. CDR3 amino acids: CASSLQGNTGELFF. The CDR3 coding sequence is TGTGCCAGCAGCTTACAGGGAAACACCGGGGAGCTGTTTTTT. Full variable domain (missing parts from reference TRBV7-6 and TRBJ2-2): GAGVSQSPRYKVTKRGQDVALRCDPISGHVSLYWYRQALGQGPEFLTYFNYEAQQDKSGLPNDRFSAERPEGSISTLTIQRTEQRDSAMYRCASSLQGNTGELFFGEGSRLTVL.

The chain's CDR3 is CAISAGGNYGYTF. CDR3 coding DNA: TGTGCCATCAGTGCTGGCGGGAACTATGGCTACACCTTC. This chain links TRBV10-3 with TRBJ1-2; D unresolved. The germline V gene has CDR1 ENHRY and CDR2 SYGVKD. Between the trimmed V and J ends, which lost 4 bases and 2 bases, there was a span of 8 bases. CDR3 length: 13 residues.